This TCR beta chain was observed in a study of OX40 agonist ivuxolimab in advanced cancers. Across the study: One hepatocellular carcinoma and a couple of cutaneous melanoma patients partially responded.

This clone was detected once. Its antigen remains unidentified. Regarding the study as a whole: Clonal expansion by week 6 occurred in CD4+ and CD8+ blood T cells (at 0.1 to 3.0 mg/kg). Still undetermined is the antigen specificity of the expanded peripheral T cells.

Measured with immunoSEQ multiplex PCR; TCRdb has only the in-frame clones, and not every one. The repertoire holds tens of thousands of clones, with around 79% as singletons. The CDR3 totals 13 residues. CDR1 GTSNPN and CDR2 SVGIG come from the germline V gene (reference sequence). Trimming cost V 2 bases and J 4 bases; bases outside gene matches: 3. Here the sequenced sample was CD4+ or CD8+ T cells sorted from blood, taken in a trial of the OX40 agonist ivuxolimab. This sequence originates from an adult with an advanced solid tumor such as melanoma, head and neck, liver or kidney cancer. This chain connects TRBV30 to TRBJ1-1; 8 bases agree with TRBD1. In DNA form, the CDR3 reads TGTGCCTGGAGTTTCGACAGGGGCACTGAAGCTTTCTTT. Its protein product is CAWSFDRGTEAFF.